This T cell receptor beta chain was profiled in a study of T cell repertoires in cytomegalovirus infection. In the study overall: Public TCR beta signatures provided an indication of both CMV infection and a matching HLA type. Study results and caveats: Public TCR beta family frequency separated CMV-and-HLA carriers, including in an independent cohort. The ex vivo response showed dominance by HLA-C-restricted CMV-specific TCR beta clonotypes.

This CDR3 is built from 14 residues. The germline V gene has CDR1 LNHDA and CDR2 SQIVND (reference sequence). The V and J ends lost 2 bases and 3 bases respectively, with 8 bases between them. On this clonotype itself: Its antigen is unknown.

TCRdb analysed the reads with MiXCR anew, one entry per CDR3 protein. The table lists fewer than 200,000 distinct CDR3 sequences, roughly a fifth of them singletons. The rearrangement uses TRBV19 and TRBJ2-1; unclear D gene. Sequencing was done on a sample of PBMCs. The receptor's source is a human donor in good health (CMV status not recorded). Some clones in this sample may be carry-over from other donors' samples. CDR3 sequence: CASSISWSYNEQFF. The DNA of the CDR3 is TGTGCCAGTAGTATAAGTTGGAGCTACAATGAGCAGTTCTTC.